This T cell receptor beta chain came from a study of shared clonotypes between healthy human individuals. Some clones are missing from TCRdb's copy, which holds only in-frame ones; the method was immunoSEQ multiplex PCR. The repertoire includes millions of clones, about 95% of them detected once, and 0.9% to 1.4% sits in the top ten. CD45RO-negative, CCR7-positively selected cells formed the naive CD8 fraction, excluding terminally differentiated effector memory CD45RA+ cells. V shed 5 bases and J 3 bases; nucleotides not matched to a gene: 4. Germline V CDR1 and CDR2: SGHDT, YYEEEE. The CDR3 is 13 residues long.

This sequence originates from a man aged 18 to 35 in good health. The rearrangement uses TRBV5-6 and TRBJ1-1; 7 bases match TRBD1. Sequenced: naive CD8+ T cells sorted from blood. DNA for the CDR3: TGTGCCAGCAGTCATGACAGGGACACTGAAGCTTTCTTT. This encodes CASSHDRDTEAFF.